This is a list of T cell receptor beta chains from one sample in a study of blood T cell repertoires in COVID-19. Using immunoSEQ multiplex PCR, the repertoire was profiled, and TCRdb retains in-frame clones only, with some absent. This sample carries around 300,000 clones, 85% of them seen once, and the ten largest clones take about 2.5%. The sample taken for sequencing was PBMCs or T cells enriched from blood (not recorded which). The receptors shown here come from a woman aged 45-60 years who had recovered from COVID-19. Both conserved end residues are part of each CDR3. D genes are given only for firm matches. Clone sizes are given selectively: once, few, many, or a class where the clone is expanded.

D gene | J gene | clone size | V gene | CDR3 DNA | CDR3 protein
TRBD1 | TRBJ1-5 | NA | TRBV19 | TGTGCCAGTAGTATAAGGGGACAGGGCAATCAGCCCCAGCATTTT | CASSIRGQGNQPQHF
NA | TRBJ1-2 | few | TRBV20-1 | TGCAGCACCGGCGGGAGCGGCTACACCTTC | CSTGGSGYTF
NA | TRBJ1-2 | NA | TRBV5-4 | TGTGCCAGCAGCTTGGTCTCGGACAGCTATGGCTACACCTTC | CASSLVSDSYGYTF
NA | TRBJ1-5 | few | TRBV5-6 | TGTGCCAGCAGCTCGGGGGGAAAAAGCAATCAGCCCCAGCATTTT | CASSSGGKSNQPQHF
TRBD1 | TRBJ1-5 | NA | TRBV19 | TGTGCCAGTAGTCCCCGATCAGGACAGGGGGTTATTGGAGGCAATCAGCCCCAGCATTTT | CASSPRSGQGVIGGNQPQHF
NA | TRBJ2-7 | NA | TRBV7-2 | TGTGCCAGCAGCTTTACAGGGAACTACGAGCAGTACTTC | CASSFTGNYEQYF
NA | TRBJ1-5 | NA | TRBV7-8 | TGTGCCAGCAGTGGACAGCCAGGCAGCAATCAGCCCCAGCATTTT | CASSGQPGSNQPQHF
NA | TRBJ2-5 | NA | TRBV28 | TGTGCCAGCAGTCCCCACTCCCCCGAGACCCAGTACTTC | CASSPHSPETQYF
NA | TRBJ1-1 | NA | TRBV6-2/TRBV6-3 | TGTGCCAGCAGTGACCAGGGTAGGACTGAAGCTTTCTTT | CASSDQGRTEAFF
NA | TRBJ1-2 | NA | TRBV29-1 | TGCAGCGTTGAACTCTTGGACAGTAGAAATGGCTACACCTTC | CSVELLDSRNGYTF
TRBD2 | TRBJ2-7 | NA | TRBV6-5 | TGTGCCAGCAGTTGGGGGGGGAACTACGAGCAGTACTTC | CASSWGGNYEQYF
TRBD1 | TRBJ1-1 | NA | TRBV5-5 | TGTGCCAGCAGCTTTAGTCCAGGGGGTAACACTGAAGCTTTCTTT | CASSFSPGGNTEAFF
TRBD1 | TRBJ1-5 | NA | TRBV3-1/TRBV3-2 | TGTGCCAGCAGCAACACCGGGACAGGCCTCAATCAGCCCCAGCATTTT | CASSNTGTGLNQPQHF
NA | TRBJ1-5 | NA | TRBV30 | TGTGCCTGGAGTACCGGGGTAGGTAGCAATCAGCCCCAGCATTTT | CAWSTGVGSNQPQHF
NA | TRBJ1-3 | NA | TRBV5-5 | TGTGCCAGCAGCCCAAGTACGGGGGTTGGTGGAAACACCATATATTTT | CASSPSTGVGGNTIYF
TRBD2 | TRBJ2-3 | NA | TRBV7-3 | TGTGCCAGCAGCTTGCTAGCGGGGGGAAGCGCAGATACGCAGTATTTT | CASSLLAGGSADTQYF
NA | TRBJ1-1 | NA | TRBV28 | TGTGCCAGCAGTTTATATAAGGGGTCCTCCACTGAAGCTTTCTTT | CASSLYKGSSTEAFF
NA | TRBJ1-5 | NA | TRBV12-5 | TGTGCTAGCGAGAGTTATAGCAATCAGCCCCAGCATTTT | CASESYSNQPQHF
TRBD1 | TRBJ1-1 | NA | TRBV20-1 | TGCAGTGCTAGTCTAAGGGGGCGAAAGTCTGAAGCTTTCTTT | CSASLRGRKSEAFF
NA | TRBJ2-3 | NA | TRBV9 | TGTGCCAGCAGCTCCCGGGGTACGGTAGATACGCAGTATTTT | CASSSRGTVDTQYF
NA | TRBJ2-5 | NA | TRBV28 | TGTGCCAGCAGTTTACGGACAGCTATTGAGACCCAGTACTTC | CASSLRTAIETQYF
TRBD1 | TRBJ1-6 | NA | TRBV5-1 | TGCGCCAGCAGCAAGGGACAGGGCGATTCACCCCTCCACTTT | CASSKGQGDSPLHF
TRBD2 | TRBJ2-5 | NA | TRBV3-1/TRBV3-2 | TGTGCCAGCAGCCAGATGAGACAGCGGGGTCAAGAGACCCAGTACTTC | CASSQMRQRGQETQYF
TRBD2 | TRBJ2-7 | few | TRBV11-2 | TGTGCCAGCAGCCTGATAGCGGGATCTGGCAACGAGCAGTACTTC | CASSLIAGSGNEQYF
NA | TRBJ1-1 | NA | TRBV27 | TGTGCCAGCAGTTTTCACGCGGGGAACACTGAAGCTTTCTTT | CASSFHAGNTEAFF
NA | TRBJ2-7 | few | TRBV18 | TGTGCCAGCTCACCTACAGGAACCTACGAGCAGTACTTC | CASSPTGTYEQYF
TRBD1 | TRBJ1-2 | NA | TRBV12-3/TRBV12-4 | TGTGCCAGCAGTGACAGGGGGCCGATGGGCTACACCTTC | CASSDRGPMGYTF
TRBD1 | TRBJ2-6 | NA | TRBV5-1 | TGCGCCAGCAGCCTGTCGACAGGGACTGGGGCCAACGTCCTGACTTTC | CASSLSTGTGANVLTF
NA | TRBJ2-1 | NA | TRBV12-3/TRBV12-4 | TGTGCCAGCAGTCCCAACTCCAATGAGCAGTTCTTC | CASSPNSNEQFF
TRBD2 | TRBJ2-7 | NA | TRBV12-5 | TGTGCTAGTGCCCGGGGGGGGCCGCTCTACGAGCAGTACTTC | CASARGGPLYEQYF
NA | TRBJ1-5 | NA | TRBV19 | TGTGCCAGCCAAATCGCTACAGGGTTCAGTCAGCCCCAGCATTTT | CASQIATGFSQPQHF
TRBD1 | TRBJ1-2 | NA | TRBV20-1 | TGCAGTGCTTTGACAGGGAAGGGCTACACCTTC | CSALTGKGYTF
TRBD1 | TRBJ2-5 | NA | TRBV6-5 | TGTGCCAGCAGCTCCGGACAGGGGAATCTGTACTTC | CASSSGQGNLYF
NA | TRBJ1-2 | NA | TRBV5-5 | TGTGCCAGCCTCGGAGGGTCCATATATGGCTACACCTTC | CASLGGSIYGYTF